Shown below are 15 T cell receptor beta chains from a single sample sequenced in a study of a mutant IDH1 vaccine in newly diagnosed glioma. Antigen specificity for these receptors is unknown. The time point: week 47, end of study. Doses comprised 300 ug of mutant IDH1 20-mer peptide each, plus topical imiquimod. TCRdb's copy holds only in-frame clones and misses some; the assay was immunoSEQ multiplex PCR. The table has over 75,000 clones, about 81% seen once. The sample was PBMCs, taken from a glioma patient whose treatment included an IDH1 peptide vaccine. All receptors come from a man aged 35-49 years with glioma.

This clone showed up just once. This rearrangement joins TRBV5-4 to TRBJ1-2, with 8 bases that match TRBD1. CDR3 size: 14 residues. V lost 1 base, J lost 7 bases, and 6 bases stayed unmatched. Germline CDR1 reads SGHNT; CDR2 reads YYREEE (reference sequence). CDR3 protein: CASSLRAGGLGYTF. The CDR3 DNA is TGTGCCAGCAGCTTGAGGGCAGGGGGCCTTGGCTACACCTTC.

The V gene is TRBV27, the J gene TRBJ2-3; D is undetermined. V lost 6 bases and J lost 3, with 13 bases in between. Germline V gene sequence: CDR1 MNHEY, CDR2 SMNVEV (reference sequence). The CDR3 extends over 14 amino acids. CDR3 nucleotide sequence: TGTGCCAGCAGCCAGACTCCTAGGACAGATACGCAGTATTTT. This encodes CASSQTPRTDTQYF.

The chain links TRBV15 to TRBJ2-2, with D unclear. The CDR3 has 14 amino acids. Trimming removed 0 bases from V and 3 bases from J, with 5 bases in between. From germline, CDR1 is LNHNV and CDR2 YYDKDF (reference sequence). CDR3 DNA sequence: TGTGCCACCAGCAGAGATACCTACACCGGGGAGCTGTTTTTT. Translated: CATSRDTYTGELFF.

This chain connects TRBV27 to TRBJ1-2, with 10 bases identical to TRBD1. The CDR3 contains 16 residues. V dropped 5 bases and J dropped 6; count of bases not matched to a gene: 12. Germline CDR1 and CDR2: MNHEY and SMNVEV (reference sequence). The CDR3 DNA is TGTGCCAGCAGTGGACGGACAGGGGGGAGGATCAATGGCTACACCTTC. Translating it yields CASSGRTGGRINGYTF.

Turning to this clone: Because the CDR3 is missing its conserved closing phenylalanine or tryptophan, this is likely a read error. The DNA is omitted, as the CDR3 cannot be located on it reliably, and the CDR3 follows TCRdb's listing. The chain uses TRBV21-1 and TRBJ1-4. TRBV21-1 is tagged as a pseudogene. The CDR3 spans 8 amino acids, including both terminal residues. CDR3 protein: CASSKSPL.

This clone was detected only once. The chain recombines TRBV7-2 with TRBJ2-1; a possible D gene is TRBD1 (6 bases). The V and J ends lost 6 bases and 0 bases respectively, with 12 bases between them. CDR1 is SGHTA, CDR2 FQGNSA, per germline. CDR3 size: 15 residues. The CDR3 here is CASRSRGGSYNEQFF. For the CDR3, the DNA is TGTGCCAGCAGGTCAAGAGGGGGCTCCTACAATGAGCAGTTCTTC.

The CDR3 is CASSPGGVLSYEQYF. Written as DNA, the CDR3 is TGCGCCAGCAGCCCCGGAGGAGTCCTTTCCTACGAGCAGTACTTC. The chain uses TRBV5-1 and TRBJ2-7; a possible D gene is TRBD2 (5 bases). This CDR3 contains 15 residues. In germline, CDR1 is SGHRS, CDR2 YFSETQ. The V gene lost 4 bases and the J gene lost 1 base, with 15 bases spanning the gap.

The rearrangement uses TRBV5-6 and TRBJ2-7, with D perhaps assigned TRBD1 or TRBD2 (5 bases each). The germline V gene has CDR1 SGHDT and CDR2 YYEEEE. The CDR3 contains 12 residues. The V end lost 4 bases, the J end lost 6 bases, and 11 bases lay between the germline ends. CDR3 in amino acids: CASSLGAFEQYF. The CDR3 DNA is TGTGCCAGCAGCCTCGGGGCCTTCGAGCAGTACTTC.

The CDR3, as DNA: TGTGCCAGTAGGATGGACAGTCAAAACATTCAGTACTTC. It is translated as CASRMDSQNIQYF. The V call is TRBV19, the J call TRBJ2-4; possible D gene TRBD1, 6 bases. Germline CDR1 and CDR2: LNHDA and SQIVND (reference sequence). The CDR3 contains 13 residues. Trimming cost V 6 bases and J 5 bases, with 11 bases left between them.

The chain uses TRBV30 and TRBJ1-2, with 8 bases aligning to TRBD1. V gave up 1 base and J gave up 0 bases; unmatched junction bases: 10. Germline V gene data show CDR1 as GTSNPN and CDR2 as SVGIG (reference sequence). This CDR3 comprises 17 residues. The CDR3 region is CAWSGGTDRGPNYGYTF. In nucleotides, the CDR3 is TGTGCCTGGAGTGGTGGGACCGACAGGGGACCTAACTATGGCTACACCTTC. Variable domain in full (rest from reference TRBV30 and TRBJ1-2): SQTIHQWPATLVQPVGSPLSLECTVEGTSNPNLYWYRQAAGRGLQLLFYSVGIGQISSEVPQNLSASRPQDRQFILSSKKLLLSDSGFYLCAWSGGTDRGPNYGYTFGSGTRLTVV.

The chain uses TRBV12-5 and TRBJ1-1; weak D call: TRBD1 (5 bases). Germline-derived CDR1 and CDR2 are LGHNT and FRNRAP. V lost 7 bases and J 0 bases, leaving 12 bases between the germline ends. CDR3 size: 14 residues. The CDR3 loop is CASVGGEMNTEAFF. DNA for the CDR3: TGTGCTAGTGTCGGAGGGGAAATGAACACTGAAGCTTTCTTT.

The chain employs TRBV7-9 and TRBJ2-7, with TRBD1 matching 7 bases. V lost 4 bases and J lost 3; bases outside the gene matches: 12. This CDR3 contains 16 residues. Germline values: CDR1 SEHNR, CDR2 FQNEAQ (reference sequence). In DNA, the CDR3 is TGTGCCAGCAGCTGGCGACCGGGACAGTCTATCTACGAGCAGTACTTC. Translated: CASSWRPGQSIYEQYF.

This clone was recorded a few times. V usage is TRBV2 and J usage is TRBJ1-5; D is possibly TRBD1 (5 bases). CDR1 and CDR2 (germline): SNHLY, FYNNEI. V lost 0 bases and J lost 0, with 9 bases in between. This CDR3 is built from 16 residues. The CDR3 sequence: CASSEAWGPSNQPQHF. CDR3 DNA: TGTGCCAGCAGTGAAGCGTGGGGCCCTAGCAATCAGCCCCAGCATTTT.

V is TRBV10-3 and J is TRBJ2-7, with 12 bases lining up with TRBD2. The CDR3 sequence is 18 residues long. With V trimmed by 3 bases and J by 4 bases, 13 bases remained unmatched. Germline CDR1 and CDR2: ENHRY and SYGVKD. The chain's CDR3 is CAISDITGLAGLTYEQYF. The CDR3 DNA sequence: TGTGCCATCAGTGACATTACTGGACTAGCGGGGCTAACATACGAGCAGTACTTC.

The chain carries TRBV9 and TRBJ1-1; perhaps TRBD1 as D (5 bases). Trimming removed 0 bases at V and 7 bases at J, with 10 bases between. The CDR3 is 13 amino acids. The germline V gene has CDR1 SGDLS and CDR2 YYNGEE. CDR3 sequence (DNA): TGTGCCAGCAGCGTAGACACGGGGCTTGAAGCTTTCTTT. Translated, it gives CASSVDTGLEAFF.